The source of this T cell receptor (beta chain) is a study of blood T cell repertoires in COVID-19. Germline V gene lookup returns CDR1 LNHDA and CDR2 SQIVND (reference sequence). The V segment lost 6 bases and the J segment 0 bases; nucleotides outside the gene matches: 8. The CDR3 sequence is 16 residues long. The assay was immunoSEQ multiplex PCR, and TCRdb's table has in-frame clones only and misses some. Among about 120,000 clones listed, 79% were seen once. This clone turned up a few times. The sequencing sample was made of peripheral blood. The rearrangement links TRBV19 to TRBJ1-5, with TRBD1 matching 7 bases. The origin of this receptor is a man aged 35 to 55 with active or convalescent COVID-19. This chain's CDR3 is CASRTNRGDSNQPQHF. In DNA form, the CDR3 reads TGTGCCAGTAGGACTAACAGGGGCGATAGCAATCAGCCCCAGCATTTT.